One and the same sample provided the 32 T cell receptor beta chains below, sequenced in a study of Graves' ophthalmopathy and Graves' hyperthyroidism. The TCR beta CDR3 regions underwent amplification from RNA transcripts. The first-round RT-PCR employed HTBI primers together with the Qiagen OneStep RT-PCR kit. A multiplex PCR was then performed as the second round. Each CDR3 protein gets one entry after TCRdb re-called the multiplex PCR reads with MiXCR. The sample includes more than 550,000 distinct CDR3 sequences, roughly 39% of them seen just once. Sequences were obtained from peripheral blood. These receptor sequences come from an adult man with Graves' ophthalmopathy.

The rearrangement uses TRBV10-3 and TRBJ2-3; tentative D call: TRBD1 (6 bases). Germline assignment: CDR1 ENHRY and CDR2 SYGVKD. Trimming took 5 bases from V and 2 from J, leaving 11 bases between them. This CDR3 has 14 residues. In DNA form, the CDR3 reads TGTGCCATCAGTACGGGACAAAACACAGATACGCAGTATTTT. Its protein is CAISTGQNTDTQYF.

This clonotype has only a few counts. The V gene is TRBV5-5, the J gene TRBJ1-1; D not certain. V was pared by 4 bases and J by 2 bases, with 9 bases between. This CDR3 is built from 13 residues. CDR1 and CDR2 from the germline V gene are SGHKS and YYEKEE (reference sequence). The CDR3 sequence is CASSRRPNTEAFF. Written as DNA, the CDR3 is TGTGCCAGCAGCCGTCGGCCTAACACTGAAGCTTTCTTT. The full variable domain, its missing parts supplied by reference TRBV5-5 and TRBJ1-1, is DAGVTQSPTHLIKTRGQQVTLRCSPISGHKSVSWYQQVLGQGPQFIFQYYEKEERGRGNFPDRFSARQFPNYSSELNVNALLLGDSALYLCASSRRPNTEAFFGQGTRLTVV.

This clonotype was detected ten times or more. The V and J genes are TRBV12-3 or TRBV12-4 and TRBJ2-7, with no clear D. Trimming took off 3 bases at V and 3 bases at J, with 9 bases between the two ends. The CDR3 totals 13 residues. The CDR3 DNA sequence: TGTGCCAGCAGTTTGGTTCCCCACTACGAGCAGTACTTC. Encoded protein: CASSLVPHYEQYF.

This clonotype showed up many times. The chain is built from TRBV7-4 and TRBJ1-5, with 10 bases matching TRBD1. The CDR3 totals 18 residues. CDR1 is SGHVT, CDR2 SQSDAQ, per germline. V gave up 0 bases and J gave up 0 bases; unmatched junction bases: 5. The CDR3 bases are TGTGCCAGCAGCTTAGCGACAGGGGGCGTCGATAGCAATCAGCCCCAGCATTTT. It translates to CASSLATGGVDSNQPQHF.

This clonotype was found many times. The chain links TRBV29-1 to TRBJ2-5, with a weak D call TRBD2 (6 bases). Germline-derived CDR1 and CDR2 are SQVTM and ANQGSEA. The V end was cut by 0 bases, the J end by 1 base, with 12 bases between. CDR3 length: 15 residues. In DNA, the CDR3 is TGCAGCGTTGAAGATCTGGAGGGAATCCAAGAGACCCAGTACTTC. Translated: CSVEDLEGIQETQYF.

The genes are TRBV10-3 and TRBJ1-2, with D uncertain. CDR3 length: 12 residues. Per germline, CDR1 ENHRY and CDR2 SYGVKD. Trimming shortened V by 2 bases and J by 7 bases, and 8 bases separated the two germline ends. The CDR3 sequence is CAISEGEAGYTF. In DNA form, the CDR3 reads TGTGCCATCAGTGAGGGGGAGGCTGGCTACACCTTC.

Turning to this clonotype: The germline gene is not matched at one end of the junction; a read error may be the cause. The V gene is TRBV7-9, the J gene TRBJ2-5; a possible D gene is TRBD2 (6 bases). Germline V gene sequence: CDR1 SEHNR, CDR2 FQNEAQ (reference sequence). The CDR3 sequence is 13 residues long. CDR3 region: CASSLGGPEWLHF. CDR3 nucleotide sequence: TGTGCCAGCAGCTTGGGGGGACCTGAATGGTTGCACTTC.

This clonotype has just a few counts. The chain has TRBV5-5 and TRBJ1-5, with D hard to call. V lost 0 bases to trimming and J lost 1 base, with 8 bases between them. The CDR3 is made up of 15 amino acids. CDR1 and CDR2 (germline): SGHKS, YYEKEE (reference sequence). The CDR3 region is CASSLGVPSNQPQHF. The CDR3 DNA reads as TGTGCCAGCAGCTTGGGGGTACCCAGCAATCAGCCCCAGCATTTT.

The chain uses TRBV10-3 and TRBJ1-5; tentative D call: TRBD1 (5 bases). Germline V gives CDR1 ENHRY, CDR2 SYGVKD. V lost 6 bases and J lost 5, with 20 bases in between. This CDR3 has 16 amino acids. The CDR3 protein is CAISVRDPGQDQPQHF. The DNA for the CDR3 is TGTGCCATCAGCGTTAGGGACCCCGGGCAGGATCAGCCCCAGCATTTT.

This clonotype was found many times. The rearrangement links TRBV20-1 to TRBJ2-7; D remains unclear. Germline CDR1 DFQATT, CDR2 SNEGSKA (reference sequence). Between the trimmed V and J ends, which lost 7 bases and 2 bases, there was a span of 12 bases. The CDR3 totals 12 residues. The CDR3 nucleotides are TGCAGTGTCCTAACTGACACCTACGAGCAGTACTTC. Its translation is CSVLTDTYEQYF.

Remarks on this clonotype: A read error may be the cause here, since a much bigger clone is one base away. This chain joins TRBV5-1 and TRBJ1-1, with unresolved D. The length of the CDR3 is 14 residues. The V gene's germline CDR1 is SGHRS and CDR2 YFSETQ. The CDR3 spells CASSSMPDATEASF. The CDR3, as DNA: TGCGCCAGCAGCTCCATGCCTGATGCCACTGAAGCTTCCTTT.

This clonotype was seen at least ten times. The chain couples TRBV10-3 to TRBJ2-7; D is undetermined. Germline values: CDR1 ENHRY, CDR2 SYGVKD. The CDR3 runs to 12 residues. Trimming left V 4 bases short and J 1 base short, with 5 bases between. This CDR3 is CAISGGSYEQYF. Here the CDR3 DNA reads TGTGCCATCAGTGGGGGATCCTACGAGCAGTACTTC.

This rearrangement joins TRBV11-2 to TRBJ1-3, with D uncertain. CDR3 size: 17 residues. The V gene's germline CDR1 is SGHAT and CDR2 FQNNGV. Trimming took off 0 bases at V and 2 bases at J, with 14 bases between the two ends. The CDR3 is CASSLDLMGRPGNTIYF. In DNA, the CDR3 is TGTGCCAGCAGCTTAGATTTGATGGGGAGGCCTGGAAACACCATATATTTT.

This chain links TRBV5-4 with TRBJ2-7; 9 bases line up with TRBD1. J lost 3 bases, V lost 5 bases, and 9 bases had no gene match. This CDR3 is built from 15 residues. Germline V CDR1 and CDR2: SGHNT, YYREEE (reference sequence). For the CDR3, the DNA is TGTGCCAGCAGGTGGGCCGGGACAGGGAGCTACGAGCAGTACTTC. Its protein is CASRWAGTGSYEQYF. The variable domain in full, with the rest retrieved from reference TRBV5-4 and TRBJ2-7, is ETGVTQSPTHLIKTRGQQVTLRCSSQSGHNTVSWYQQALGQGPQFIFQYYREEENGRGNFPPRFSGLQFPNYSSELNVNALELDDSALYLCASRWAGTGSYEQYFGPGTRLTVT.

The chain links TRBV5-1 to TRBJ2-5; possibly TRBD2 for D (6 bases). Germline loops: CDR1 SGHRS, CDR2 YFSETQ. Trimming shortened V by 0 bases and J by 1 base, and 10 bases separated the two germline ends. The CDR3 consists of 15 residues. Written as DNA, the CDR3 is TGCGCCAGCAGCTTGGGGACTACCTCCCAAGAGACCCAGTACTTC. Its protein product is CASSLGTTSQETQYF.

This clonotype was counted ten times or more. This chain connects TRBV7-2 to TRBJ2-6; tentatively, D is TRBD2 (6 bases). Germline CDR1 and CDR2: SGHTA and FQGNSA. The CDR3 is 16 amino acids. The V end lost 1 base, the J end lost 0 bases, and 7 bases lay between the germline ends. The CDR3 region has the DNA TGTGCCAGCAGCTTAGACGGGAGCTCTGGGGCCAACGTCCTGACTTTC. Its protein is CASSLDGSSGANVLTF.

The chain combines TRBV27 with TRBJ1-6, with TRBD1 identical over 7 bases. This CDR3 spans 15 amino acids. Losses at the gene ends were 5 bases for V and 4 bases for J; bases not matched to a gene: 5. The germline V gene encodes CDR1 MNHEY and CDR2 SMNVEV (reference sequence). The CDR3 region is CASSADRVYNSPLHF. The CDR3 DNA reads as TGTGCCAGCAGTGCCGACAGGGTTTATAATTCACCCCTCCACTTT.

This clonotype has ten or more counts. This chain uses TRBV9 with TRBJ1-2; D perhaps matches TRBD1 (5 bases). Germline CDR1 SGDLS, CDR2 YYNGEE. The CDR3 consists of 14 residues. Trimming removed 1 base from V and 3 bases from J, with 10 bases in between. DNA for the CDR3: TGTGCCAGCAGCGTAAGCCAGACAGACTATGGCTACACCTTC. This translates into CASSVSQTDYGYTF.

Remarks on this clonotype: One junction end disagrees with the germline gene, perhaps due to a read error. The chain joins TRBV29-1 to TRBJ1-1, with TRBD1 as a possible D gene (5 bases). The CDR3 totals 12 residues. Germline CDR1 is SQVTM and CDR2 is ANQGSEA. CDR3 nucleotide sequence: TGCAGAACAGTGCGGGGCCGGACTGAAGCTTCCTTT. Translation: CRTVRGRTEASF.

This clonotype was counted a few times. The chain uses TRBV3-1 and TRBJ2-2; 8 bases match TRBD1. CDR1 LGHDT and CDR2 YNNKEL come from the germline V gene (reference sequence). There are 14 residues in the CDR3. V lost 8 bases and J lost 6; bases outside the gene matches: 8. The DNA for the CDR3 is TGTGCCAGCGGTAAGGACAGGGTGTCCGGGGAGCTGTTTTTT. This translates into CASGKDRVSGELFF.

This clonotype occurred once. This rearrangement joins TRBV20-1 to TRBJ1-6; the match to TRBD1 covers 7 bases. Germline trimming cut 3 bases from V and 6 bases from J; bases unmatched to any gene: 8. There are 15 residues in the CDR3. Looked up from germline, CDR1 is DFQATT and CDR2 is SNEGSKA (reference sequence). The CDR3 bases are TGCAGTGCTAGTTCCCCCAGGGACAGTAATTCACCCCTCCACTTT. Protein product: CSASSPRDSNSPLHF.

This clonotype showed up just a few times. V usage is TRBV11-2 and J usage is TRBJ2-6, with 10 bases identical to TRBD1. The germline CDR1 and CDR2 sequences are SGHAT and FQNNGV. This CDR3 contains 22 residues. The V segment lost 5 bases and the J segment 4 bases; nucleotides outside the gene matches: 23. CDR3 coding DNA: TGTGCCAGCAGCACCGTACGAGGGGGGAGCAGACAGGGGGCGATAGGGGCCAACGTCCTGACTTTC. Its protein is CASSTVRGGSRQGAIGANVLTF.

This clonotype appeared many times. The CDR3 DNA follows: TGTGCCAGCAGCCAAGATAACGACGGGCATCAGCCCCAGCATTTT. It encodes CASSQDNDGHQPQHF. This sequence joins TRBV4-2 and TRBJ1-5, with D hard to call. Germline lookup yields CDR1 LGHNA and CDR2 YNFKEQ. Between the trimmed V and J ends, which lost 0 bases and 5 bases, there was a span of 11 bases. The CDR3 totals 15 residues.

This clonotype was found many times. The rearrangement joins TRBV5-1 to TRBJ2-1; 7 nucleotides line up with TRBD2. The CDR3 is 14 residues long. Per germline, CDR1 SGHRS and CDR2 YFSETQ. V shed 4 bases, J shed 5 bases, and the junction held 6 bases outside the gene matches. CDR3 loop: CASSVSGSNNEQFF. The DNA of the CDR3 is TGCGCCAGCAGCGTTAGCGGGTCTAACAATGAGCAGTTCTTC.

This clonotype was observed many times. The CDR3 sequence: CASSLVGRGYTF. The CDR3 DNA reads as TGTGCCAGCAGCTTGGTGGGTCGGGGCTACACCTTC. The gene calls are TRBV5-8 and TRBJ1-2; D call uncertain. This CDR3 has 12 residues. CDR1 SGHTS and CDR2 YDEGEE come from the germline V gene. V was shortened by 0 bases and J by 8 bases, with 8 bases between the two germline ends.

The chain combines TRBV29-1 with TRBJ2-5, with TRBD2 as a possible D gene (5 bases). Germline assignment: CDR1 SQVTM and CDR2 ANQGSEA. Trimming stripped 3 bases from V and 10 bases from J, with 12 bases between. This CDR3 is 11 amino acids long. This chain's CDR3 is CSVEQEVIQYF. CDR3 nucleotides: TGCAGCGTTGAGCAGGAGGTGATCCAGTACTTC.

Ten or more counts support this clonotype. This chain uses TRBV6-6 with TRBJ1-5; 9 bases are a match to TRBD1. CDR3 length: 14 amino acids. V lost 5 bases and J lost 6; bases outside the gene matches: 5. Germline CDR1 and CDR2: MNHNY and SVGAGI (reference sequence). The CDR3 sequence: CASSNGQGSQPQHF. For the CDR3, the DNA is TGTGCCAGCAGTAACGGACAGGGGAGTCAGCCCCAGCATTTT.

This clonotype was found many times. V gene TRBV7-8 combines with J gene TRBJ1-1, with D unclear. Trimming cost V 2 bases and J 0 bases, with 7 bases left between them. Germline CDR1 reads SGHVS; CDR2 reads FQNEAQ. There are 14 residues in the CDR3. In DNA form, the CDR3 reads TGTGCCAGCAGCTTAAACAGCATGAACACTGAAGCTTTCTTT. Translation gives CASSLNSMNTEAFF. Full variable domain (rest looked up from reference TRBV7-8 and TRBJ1-1): GAGVSQSPRYKVAKRGQDVALRCDPISGHVSLFWYQQALGQGPEFLTYFQNEAQLDKSGLPSDRFFAERPEGSVSTLKIQRTQQEDSAVYLCASSLNSMNTEAFFGQGTRLTVV.

This clonotype occurred many times. V gene TRBV4-2 combines with J gene TRBJ1-1, with 8 bases fitting TRBD1. Trimming took 4 bases from V and 1 from J; bases not matched to a gene: 5. This CDR3 has 15 residues. Germline V CDR1 and CDR2: LGHNA, YNFKEQ. The CDR3 spells CASSLRTGKNTEAFF. The CDR3 region has the DNA TGTGCCAGCAGCCTCCGGACAGGGAAGAACACTGAAGCTTTCTTT.

This clonotype was picked up many times. The rearrangement joins TRBV15 to TRBJ2-2; D perhaps matches TRBD1 (7 bases). Germline-derived CDR1 and CDR2 are LNHNV and YYDKDF (reference sequence). The CDR3 totals 19 residues. V was trimmed by 3 bases and J by 0 bases, leaving 20 bases between them. In nucleotides, the CDR3 is TGTGCCACCAGCAGGCAGGGGGGCAGGGGTCTTGCGAACACCGGGGAGCTGTTTTTT. Translating it yields CATSRQGGRGLANTGELFF.

This chain links TRBV7-6 with TRBJ2-7; 8 nucleotides align to TRBD2. Looked up from germline, CDR1 is SGHVS and CDR2 is FNYEAQ. V trimming: 4 bases; J trimming: 3 bases; junction bases outside the gene matches: 14. This CDR3 is built from 17 residues. The CDR3 sequence: CASSSVTGGGRHYEQYF. The CDR3 DNA reads TGTGCCAGCAGCTCCGTAACGGGGGGGGGACGTCACTACGAGCAGTACTTC. The entire variable domain, with the rest obtained from reference TRBV7-6 and TRBJ2-7, is as follows: GAGVSQSPRYKVTKRGQDVALRCDPISGHVSLYWYRQALGQGPEFLTYFNYEAQQDKSGLPNDRFSAERPEGSISTLTIQRTEQRDSAMYRCASSSVTGGGRHYEQYFGPGTRLTVT.

The genes are TRBV14 and TRBJ2-7, with D hard to call. The CDR3 totals 11 residues. Trimming removed 1 base from V and 8 bases from J, with 6 bases in between. From germline, CDR1 is SGHDN and CDR2 FVKESK. CDR3 protein: CASSQVGKQYF. DNA for the CDR3: TGTGCCAGCAGCCAAGTTGGGAAGCAGTACTTC.